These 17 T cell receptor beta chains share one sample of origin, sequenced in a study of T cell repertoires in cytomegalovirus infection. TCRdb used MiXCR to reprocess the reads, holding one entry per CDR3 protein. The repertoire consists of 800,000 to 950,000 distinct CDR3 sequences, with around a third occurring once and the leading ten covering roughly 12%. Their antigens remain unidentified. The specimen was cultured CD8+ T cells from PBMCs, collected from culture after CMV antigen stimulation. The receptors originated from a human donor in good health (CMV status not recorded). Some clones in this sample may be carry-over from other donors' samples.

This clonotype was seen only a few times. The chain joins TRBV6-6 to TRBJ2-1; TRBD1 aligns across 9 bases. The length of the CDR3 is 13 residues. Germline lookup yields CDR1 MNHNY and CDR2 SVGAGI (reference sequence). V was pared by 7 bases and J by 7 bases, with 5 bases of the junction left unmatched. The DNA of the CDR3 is TGTGCCAGCATGGGACAGGGTAAGAATGAGCAGTTCTTC. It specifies CASMGQGKNEQFF.

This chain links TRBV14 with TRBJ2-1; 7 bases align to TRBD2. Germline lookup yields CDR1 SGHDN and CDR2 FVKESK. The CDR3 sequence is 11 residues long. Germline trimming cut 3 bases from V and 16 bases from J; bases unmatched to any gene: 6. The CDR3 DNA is TGTGCCAGCAGCCATGGGACTATCATATTCTTC. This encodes CASSHGTIIFF.

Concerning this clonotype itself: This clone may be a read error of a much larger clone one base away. CDR3 protein: CVSSLVDNGGYEQYF. The CDR3 region has the DNA TGTGTCAGCAGCTTAGTGGACAATGGGGGCTACGAGCAGTACTTC. The rearrangement uses TRBV7-2 and TRBJ2-7; the D gene could be TRBD1 or TRBD2 (5 bases each). Germline loops: CDR1 SGHTA, CDR2 FQGNSA. The CDR3 has 15 residues.

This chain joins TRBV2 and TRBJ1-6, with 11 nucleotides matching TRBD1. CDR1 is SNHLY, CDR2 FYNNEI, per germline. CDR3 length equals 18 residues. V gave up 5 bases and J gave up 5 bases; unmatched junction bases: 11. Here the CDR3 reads CASSSRGQGGFHNSPLHF. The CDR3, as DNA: TGTGCCAGCAGTTCCCGGGGACAGGGGGGATTTCATAATTCACCCCTCCACTTT.

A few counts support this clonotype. The CDR3 sequence is CASGYERVQETQYF. In DNA form, the CDR3 reads TGTGCCAGCGGCTACGAGCGGGTCCAAGAGACCCAGTACTTC. The V and J genes are TRBV7-8 and TRBJ2-5, with D possibly TRBD2 on 6 matching bases. Germline V gene sequence: CDR1 SGHVS, CDR2 FQNEAQ. Trimming stripped 8 bases from V and 1 base from J, with 14 bases between. The CDR3 has 14 amino acids.

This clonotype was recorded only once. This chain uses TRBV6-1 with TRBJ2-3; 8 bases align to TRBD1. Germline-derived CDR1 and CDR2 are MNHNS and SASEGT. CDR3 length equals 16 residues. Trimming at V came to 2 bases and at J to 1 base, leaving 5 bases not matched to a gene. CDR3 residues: CASSELPGQGTDTQYF. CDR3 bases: TGTGCCAGCAGTGAACTACCGGGACAGGGCACAGATACGCAGTATTTT.

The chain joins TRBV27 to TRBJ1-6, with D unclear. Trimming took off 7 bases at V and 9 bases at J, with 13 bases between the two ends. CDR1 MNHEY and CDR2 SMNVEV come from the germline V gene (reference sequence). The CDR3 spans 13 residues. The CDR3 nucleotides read TGTGCCAGCACCCCGGCGGGAGGTTCACCCCTCCACTTT. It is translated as CASTPAGGSPLHF.

CDR3 sequence: CASSSFRGGSFTDTQYF. CDR3 bases: TGTGCCAGCAGCTCGTTCCGGGGCGGATCCTTCACAGATACGCAGTATTTT. This chain links TRBV5-6 with TRBJ2-3; D is perhaps TRBD1 or TRBD2 (5 bases each). From germline, CDR1 is SGHDT and CDR2 YYEEEE. This CDR3 spans 17 amino acids. Trimming stripped 3 bases from V and 2 bases from J, with 19 bases between.

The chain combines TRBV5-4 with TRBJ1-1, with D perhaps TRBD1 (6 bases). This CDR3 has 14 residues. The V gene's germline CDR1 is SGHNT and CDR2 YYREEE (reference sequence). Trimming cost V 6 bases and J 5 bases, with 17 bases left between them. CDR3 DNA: TGTGCCAGCACCAGCAAGGGGGGGCGTACTGAAGCTTTCTTT. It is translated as CASTSKGGRTEAFF.

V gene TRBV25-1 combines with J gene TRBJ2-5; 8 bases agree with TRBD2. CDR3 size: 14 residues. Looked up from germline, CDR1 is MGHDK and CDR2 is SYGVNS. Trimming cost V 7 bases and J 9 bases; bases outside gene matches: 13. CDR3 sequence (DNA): TGTGCCAGCAAACCTGCGACCCAGCGGGGGTCCCAGTACTTC. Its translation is CASKPATQRGSQYF.

CDR3 coding DNA: TGTGCCAGCAGCCACGATGGCTTATACACAGATACGCAGTATTTT. Residues: CASSHDGLYTDTQYF. The rearrangement links TRBV4-2 to TRBJ2-3; no definite D call. This CDR3 has 15 residues. In germline, CDR1 is LGHNA, CDR2 YNFKEQ. Trimming left V 3 bases short and J 2 bases short, with 12 bases between.

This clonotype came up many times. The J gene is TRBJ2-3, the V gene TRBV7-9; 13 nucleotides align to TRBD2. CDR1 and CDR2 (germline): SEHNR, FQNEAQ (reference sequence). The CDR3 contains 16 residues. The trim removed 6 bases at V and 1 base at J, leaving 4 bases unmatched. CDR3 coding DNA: TGTGCCAGCAGTCCCGGGACTAGCGGGGGCACAGATACGCAGTATTTT. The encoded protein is CASSPGTSGGTDTQYF.

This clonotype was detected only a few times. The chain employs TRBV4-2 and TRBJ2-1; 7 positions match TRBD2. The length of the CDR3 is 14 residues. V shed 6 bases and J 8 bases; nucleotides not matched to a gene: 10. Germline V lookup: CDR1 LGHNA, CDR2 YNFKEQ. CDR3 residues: CASRSGGVQHEQFF. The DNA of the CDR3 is TGTGCCAGCAGGTCGGGGGGTGTGCAGCATGAGCAGTTCTTC.

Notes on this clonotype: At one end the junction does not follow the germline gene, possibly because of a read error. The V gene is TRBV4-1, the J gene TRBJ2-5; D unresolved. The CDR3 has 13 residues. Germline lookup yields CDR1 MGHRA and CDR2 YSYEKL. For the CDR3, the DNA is TGTGCCAGCAGCCAAGGGCTTGCGGAGACCCAGTACTTC. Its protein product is CASSQGLAETQYF.

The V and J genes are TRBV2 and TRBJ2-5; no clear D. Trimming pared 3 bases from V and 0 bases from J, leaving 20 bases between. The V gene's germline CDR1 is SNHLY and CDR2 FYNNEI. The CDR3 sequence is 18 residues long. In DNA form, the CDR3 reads TGTGCCAGCAGTGATGGTGGGGATTTTTTAGAGTACCAAGAGACCCAGTACTTC. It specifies CASSDGGDFLEYQETQYF. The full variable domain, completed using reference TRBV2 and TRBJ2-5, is EPEVTQTPSHQVTQMGQEVILRCVPISNHLYFYWYRQILGQKVEFLVSFYNNEISEKSEIFDDQFSVERPDGSNFTLKIRSTKLEDSAMYFCASSDGGDFLEYQETQYFGPGTRLLVL.

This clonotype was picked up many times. The chain's CDR3 is CASSLNRGQGVAKNIQYF. In DNA form, the CDR3 reads TGCGCCAGCAGCTTGAACAGGGGGCAAGGAGTAGCCAAAAACATTCAGTACTTC. The gene calls are TRBV5-1 and TRBJ2-4; 9 bases line up with TRBD1. The trim removed 1 base at V and 0 bases at J, leaving 8 bases unmatched. This CDR3 contains 18 residues. In germline, CDR1 is SGHRS, CDR2 YFSETQ.

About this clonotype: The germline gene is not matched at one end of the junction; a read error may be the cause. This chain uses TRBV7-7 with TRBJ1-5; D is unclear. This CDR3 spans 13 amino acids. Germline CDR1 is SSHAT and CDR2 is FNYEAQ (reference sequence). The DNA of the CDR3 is TGTGCTAGCAGCCAGAGCCCAGATCAGCCCCAGCATTTT. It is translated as CASSQSPDQPQHF.